Below are 30 T cell receptor beta chains sequenced from a single sample in a study of Tregs in tolerant kidney transplant recipients. The repertoire was sequenced with immunoSEQ multiplex PCR; TCRdb's copy has only in-frame clones and lacks some. The profile shows approximately 99,000 clones, almost 90% of them singletons. The sequencing here drew on CD4+ T cells from blood, taken before the transplant. These receptor sequences come from a human donor who received a combined kidney and bone marrow transplant.

This chain joins TRBV2 and TRBJ2-3, with D possibly matching TRBD2 (5 bases). The germline V gene encodes CDR1 SNHLY and CDR2 FYNNEI. The CDR3 runs 16 residues. Deletions cut 8 bases from V and 3 bases from J, with 21 bases between. CDR3 DNA sequence: TGTGCCAGCCTCTCTGGTCTAGCTAGTTGGACAGATACGCAGTATTTT. Protein product: CASLSGLASWTDTQYF.

The CDR3 here is CASSEQGSPGNTIYF. The DNA for the CDR3 is TGTGCCAGCAGTGAACAGGGATCCCCTGGAAACACCATATATTTT. The chain couples TRBV2 to TRBJ1-3, with a tentative D call TRBD1 (5 bases). The CDR3 length is 15 residues. Germline CDR1 and CDR2: SNHLY and FYNNEI. V lost 2 bases, J lost 2 bases, and 10 bases lay in between.

The chain couples TRBV29-1 to TRBJ2-7; a possible D gene is TRBD2 (5 bases). The CDR3 contains 13 residues. V was clipped by 4 bases and J by 0 bases, with 10 bases between them. Germline lookup yields CDR1 SQVTM and CDR2 ANQGSEA. In nucleotides, the CDR3 is TGCAGCGTTGTTGGACTCAGCTCCTACGAGCAGTACTTC. It is translated as CSVVGLSSYEQYF.

DNA for the CDR3: TGTGCCACCAGCAGGATGGGGGGTACTTTGGAGACCCAGTACTTC. Translated: CATSRMGGTLETQYF. The chain has TRBV15 and TRBJ2-5, with D maybe TRBD2 (6 bases). The germline V gene has CDR1 LNHNV and CDR2 YYDKDF (reference sequence). Trimming took off 3 bases at V and 5 bases at J, with 16 bases between the two ends. This CDR3 has 15 amino acids.

This clone was observed a single time. This chain connects TRBV9 to TRBJ1-1; the D is unclear. Per germline, CDR1 SGDLS and CDR2 YYNGEE. V lost 0 bases and J lost 10, with 13 bases in between. The CDR3 extends over 13 amino acids. CDR3 DNA sequence: TGTGCCAGCAGCGTAGATGGCAACCGCCTAGCTTTCTTT. Amino acids: CASSVDGNRLAFF.

The rearrangement links TRBV5-1 to TRBJ2-5; TRBD2 aligns across 10 bases. After removal of 1 base from V and 4 bases from J, the junction contained 7 bases not matched to a gene. Germline V lookup: CDR1 SGHRS, CDR2 YFSETQ. The CDR3 consists of 16 residues. The CDR3 DNA sequence: TGCGCCAGCAGCTTGCTGGCTAGCGGGAGCGGAGAGACCCAGTACTTC. This gives the protein CASSLLASGSGETQYF.

This chain joins TRBV18 and TRBJ1-5; possibly TRBD1 for D (5 bases). The V gene's germline CDR1 is KGHSH and CDR2 LQKENI. This CDR3 is 15 amino acids long. Trimming took off 3 bases at V and 0 bases at J, with 9 bases between the two ends. For the CDR3, the DNA is TGTGCCAGCTCACCGGGGGGAAATAGCAATCAGCCCCAGCATTTT. It codes for CASSPGGNSNQPQHF.

The J gene is TRBJ2-1, the V gene TRBV2; 7 nucleotides match TRBD1. CDR3 length equals 15 residues. Looked up from germline, CDR1 is SNHLY and CDR2 is FYNNEI. J gave up 6 bases and V 4 bases, and 9 bases lay outside the gene matches. The CDR3 here is CASSARQGSSNEQFF. CDR3 DNA: TGTGCCAGCAGTGCCAGACAGGGTAGCTCCAATGAGCAGTTCTTC.

V usage is TRBV28 and J usage is TRBJ1-3; D is uncertain. Germline V gene sequence: CDR1 MDHEN, CDR2 SYDVKM. The V end lost 5 bases, the J end lost 0 bases, and 14 bases lay between the germline ends. The CDR3 has 16 residues. CDR3 in amino acids: CASSPPGVSSGNTIYF. The DNA of the CDR3 is TGTGCCAGCAGTCCCCCCGGGGTTAGCTCTGGAAACACCATATATTTT.

The gene calls are TRBV7-2 and TRBJ1-5; D is ambiguous. Trimming cost V 0 bases and J 2 bases, with 8 bases left between them. The CDR3 covers 15 residues. The V gene's germline CDR1 is SGHTA and CDR2 FQGNSA. The CDR3 reads CASSLASGGNQPQHF. The CDR3 region has the DNA TGTGCCAGCAGCTTAGCATCCGGTGGCAATCAGCCCCAGCATTTT.

This clone has a handful of counts. The chain has TRBV6-5 and TRBJ1-2, with 8 bases aligning to TRBD1. J was trimmed by 7 bases and V by 7 bases; bases with no gene match: 11. Germline V gene sequence: CDR1 MNHEY, CDR2 SVGAGI. The CDR3 runs 14 residues. CDR3 sequence: CASTQTGVLRGYTF. CDR3 coding DNA: TGTGCCAGCACTCAGACAGGGGTCCTTCGTGGCTACACCTTC.

The rearrangement uses TRBV30 and TRBJ2-5, with D maybe TRBD2 (5 bases). The J call may be wrong; the DNA end is better matched by TRBJ2-7. Per germline, CDR1 GTSNPN and CDR2 SVGIG (reference sequence). The CDR3 has 13 amino acids. CDR3 bases: TGTGCCGGCAGAATCGTAGGACTCTACGAGCAGTACTTC. It encodes CAGRIVGLYEQYF.

The chain couples TRBV19 to TRBJ2-3; 9 bases match TRBD2. The length of the CDR3 is 16 residues. V was clipped by 5 bases and J by 2 bases; unmatched bases: 8. Germline V gives CDR1 LNHDA, CDR2 SQIVND (reference sequence). The CDR3 nucleotides read TGTGCCAGTAGTCTCCGTAGCGGGGGACCCACAGATACGCAGTATTTT. Residues: CASSLRSGGPTDTQYF.

The chain links TRBV5-6 to TRBJ2-6; TRBD1 aligns across 9 bases. CDR1 SGHDT and CDR2 YYEEEE come from the germline V gene. The CDR3 spans 17 residues. V dropped 4 bases and J dropped 3; count of bases not matched to a gene: 8. In DNA form, the CDR3 reads TGTGCCAGCAGCACGGACAGGGGCAGTCTTGGGGCCAACGTCCTGACTTTC. Protein: CASSTDRGSLGANVLTF.

The chain has TRBV9 and TRBJ2-3; no clear D. The germline CDR1 and CDR2 sequences are SGDLS and YYNGEE. V lost 1 base to trimming and J lost 5 bases, with 5 bases between them. The CDR3 contains 12 residues. In DNA, the CDR3 is TGTGCCAGCAGCGTAATCGGAGATACGCAGTATTTT. Protein: CASSVIGDTQYF.

This rearrangement joins TRBV4-2 to TRBJ2-3; tentatively, D is TRBD2 (5 bases). The CDR3 consists of 13 residues. CDR1 LGHNA and CDR2 YNFKEQ come from the germline V gene. V was shortened by 5 bases and J by 4 bases, with 10 bases between the two germline ends. This chain's CDR3 is CASSSRTPDTQYF. The CDR3 nucleotides are TGTGCCAGCAGCTCCCGGACTCCAGATACGCAGTATTTT.

The V and J genes are TRBV7-8 and TRBJ2-1; 7 positions agree with TRBD2. This CDR3 region has 14 residues. Germline V gene sequence: CDR1 SGHVS, CDR2 FQNEAQ. V was clipped by 3 bases and J by 3 bases; unmatched bases: 2. CDR3: CASSLTSSYNEQFF. The CDR3 DNA reads TGTGCCAGCAGCTTGACTAGCAGCTACAATGAGCAGTTCTTC. Supplemented by reference TRBV7-8 and TRBJ2-1, the full variable domain reads GAGVSQSPRYKVAKRGQDVALRCDPISGHVSLFWYQQALGQGPEFLTYFQNEAQLDKSGLPSDRFFAERPEGSVSTLKIQRTQQEDSAVYLCASSLTSSYNEQFFGPGTRLTVL.

Only a few counts were recorded for this clone. The chain combines TRBV28 with TRBJ1-2, with TRBD1 matching over 7 bases. This CDR3 has 15 residues. Trimming took 3 bases from V and 0 from J; bases not matched to a gene: 4. CDR1 is MDHEN and CDR2 is SYDVKM in the germline V gene. CDR3 nucleotide sequence: TGTGCCAGCAGTTTCGAGACAGGGTCTAACTATGGCTACACCTTC. The encoded protein is CASSFETGSNYGYTF.

This chain connects TRBV7-6 to TRBJ2-7; TRBD2 matches at 7 bases. The V gene end was trimmed by 3 bases and the J gene end by 1 base; junction bases not matched to a gene: 6. The CDR3 covers 15 residues. Germline-derived CDR1 and CDR2 are SGHVS and FNYEAQ. CDR3 in amino acids: CASSFQAGLSYEQYF. The DNA of the CDR3 is TGTGCCAGCAGCTTTCAAGCGGGGCTTTCCTACGAGCAGTACTTC.

The table lists this clone with a few counts. The gene calls are TRBV27 and TRBJ1-6; TRBD1 matches at 10 bases. V shed 10 bases and J 2 bases; nucleotides not matched to a gene: 5. The CDR3 covers 15 residues. CDR1 MNHEY and CDR2 SMNVEV come from the germline V gene (reference sequence). CDR3 in DNA: TGTGCCACCCGGACAGGGGGGACCTATAATTCACCCCTCCACTTT. It specifies CATRTGGTYNSPLHF.

The V and J genes are TRBV11-2 and TRBJ1-3; no firm D call. CDR3 length: 15 residues. Trimming took 5 bases from V and 3 from J, leaving 14 bases between them. Germline loops: CDR1 SGHAT, CDR2 FQNNGV. CDR3 region: CASSPPGKGGNTIYF. The CDR3, as DNA: TGTGCCAGCAGCCCCCCGGGGAAAGGTGGAAACACCATATATTTT.

The rearrangement uses TRBV7-8 and TRBJ2-5, with a possible D match to TRBD1 (6 bases). The CDR3 covers 16 residues. The germline V gene has CDR1 SGHVS and CDR2 FQNEAQ. Trimming left V 5 bases short and J 4 bases short, with 20 bases between. CDR3 loop: CASSRNRDLGRETQYF. The CDR3 bases are TGTGCCAGCAGCCGAAACAGGGATCTAGGTCGAGAGACCCAGTACTTC.

The chain couples TRBV18 to TRBJ2-7; 9 bases fit TRBD1. Looked up from germline, CDR1 is KGHSH and CDR2 is LQKENI. CDR3 length: 15 amino acids. The trim removed 2 bases at V and 2 bases at J, leaving 4 bases unmatched. The CDR3 sequence: CASSPEDRGTYEQYF. CDR3 nucleotides: TGTGCCAGCTCACCAGAGGACAGGGGAACCTACGAGCAGTACTTC.

The chain has TRBV27 and TRBJ2-6, with 7 bases that match TRBD1. Germline trimming cut 6 bases from V and 0 bases from J; bases unmatched to any gene: 5. This CDR3 has 16 residues. Germline V CDR1 and CDR2: MNHEY, SMNVEV (reference sequence). The CDR3 sequence is CASRRQGPSGANVLTF. DNA for the CDR3: TGTGCCAGCAGACGACAGGGCCCCTCTGGGGCCAACGTCCTGACTTTC.

The chain is built from TRBV2 and TRBJ1-2, with TRBD1 matching 10 bases. Germline lookup yields CDR1 SNHLY and CDR2 FYNNEI. The CDR3 spans 15 residues. The trim removed 1 base at V and 6 bases at J, leaving 5 bases unmatched. CDR3 nucleotides: TGTGCCAGCAGTGAAGTGGGACAGGGGATAAATGGCTACACCTTC. This encodes CASSEVGQGINGYTF. The whole variable domain, filled in from reference TRBV2 and TRBJ1-2, reads EPEVTQTPSHQVTQMGQEVILRCVPISNHLYFYWYRQILGQKVEFLVSFYNNEISEKSEIFDDQFSVERPDGSNFTLKIRSTKLEDSAMYFCASSEVGQGINGYTFGSGTRLTVV.

This clone was found once. V usage is TRBV6-5 and J usage is TRBJ2-7, with TRBD1 matching over 9 bases. The germline V gene encodes CDR1 MNHEY and CDR2 SVGAGI. V gave up 6 bases and J gave up 3 bases; unmatched junction bases: 9. CDR3 length: 15 residues. The CDR3 DNA follows: TGTGCCAGCAGCCGTCTGGGACAGGGCCTCTACGAGCAGTACTTC. This sequence encodes CASSRLGQGLYEQYF.

The chain uses TRBV10-3 and TRBJ2-7; TRBD1 matches 10 bases. The ends lost 4 bases at V and 5 bases at J; junction bases unmatched: 8. There are 15 residues in the CDR3. Germline lookup yields CDR1 ENHRY and CDR2 SYGVKD. The CDR3 DNA is TGTGCCATCAGTGGTGGGAGGGACAGGGGTGACGAGCAGTACTTC. Its protein product is CAISGGRDRGDEQYF.

This clone was observed once. The chain couples TRBV20-1 to TRBJ2-5, with 7 bases identical to TRBD2. The CDR3 runs 11 residues. CDR1 is DFQATT, CDR2 SNEGSKA, per germline (reference sequence). V gave up 5 bases and J gave up 5 bases; unmatched junction bases: 2. The CDR3 DNA sequence: TGCAGTGCTTGGGGAGGGGAGACCCAGTACTTC. It translates to CSAWGGETQYF.

V gene TRBV2 combines with J gene TRBJ1-1; TRBD1 might be the D (5 bases). The CDR3 contains 15 residues. The ends were cut back, 1 base at V and 4 bases at J, with 13 bases in the middle. Germline CDR1 is SNHLY and CDR2 is FYNNEI. CDR3 protein: CASSEERTGGTEAFF. CDR3 DNA sequence: TGTGCCAGCAGTGAAGAAAGGACCGGGGGCACTGAAGCTTTCTTT.

This chain links TRBV10-1 with TRBJ2-1; TRBD2 agrees at 8 bases. Germline V gives CDR1 WNHNN, CDR2 SYGVQD (reference sequence). The CDR3 sequence is 13 residues long. V lost 4 bases to trimming and J lost 8 bases; unmatched junction nucleotides: 4. CDR3 loop: CASSAEAGDEQFF. The CDR3 region has the DNA TGCGCCAGCAGTGCGGAAGCGGGGGATGAGCAGTTCTTC.